A selection of T cell receptor beta chains follows, all from one sample in a study of post-analysis software for immune sequencing data. TCRdb re-analysed the PCR reads in MiXCR, keeping a single row per CDR3 protein. Here the sample spans 350,000 to 500,000 distinct CDR3 sequences, 35% to 45% being singletons. The source material was blood. The source is a girl under 10 years old with multiple sclerosis. Each CDR3 is given with its conserved first and last residue. D genes are given only for firm matches. Some rows have no size entry. The others give once, few or many, or a class for an expanded clone.

>TRBJ2-1|TRBD2|few|TRBV5-6
TGTGCCAGCAGCCTAGCGGGGGGGGTGGATGAGCAGTTCTTC
CASSLAGGVDEQFF
>TRBJ2-1|NA|NA|TRBV6-9
TGTGCCAGCAGTTCTGTGAGTGGGTTGCAGGGAGCGAATGAGCAGTTCTTC
CASSSVSGLQGANEQFF
>TRBJ1-2|NA|NA|TRBV5-6
TGTGCCAGCAGCAAATCCGGGACCAAAAAAGGCTACACCTTC
CASSKSGTKKGYTF
>TRBJ2-3|TRBD2|NA|TRBV29-1
TGCAGCGTCACTTACGTAGCGGGGGTCACAGATACGCGGTATTTT
CSVTYVAGVTDTRYF
>TRBJ2-1|TRBD1|few|TRBV7-3
TGTGCCAGCAGCTCAGGGGGCAATGAGCAGTTCTTC
CASSSGGNEQFF
>TRBJ2-5|TRBD2|few|TRBV12-3/TRBV12-4
TGTGCCAGCAGCACCGGGACTAGGGAGACCCAGTACTTC
CASSTGTRETQYF
>TRBJ2-5|TRBD1|NA|TRBV24-1
TGTGCCACCACTGGGGGGACAGGCTTCGATGAGACCCAGTACTTC
CATTGGTGFDETQYF
>TRBJ2-1|NA|NA|TRBV20-1
TGCAGTTTTTTGCCCCCAAGCGAGAGTTCCTACAATGAGCAGTTCTTC
CSFLPPSESSYNEQFF
>TRBJ1-5|NA|NA|TRBV5-1
TGCGCCAGCAGCTTGACAGGAGAGGGGCCCCAGCATTTT
CASSLTGEGPQHF
>TRBJ2-1|TRBD2|NA|TRBV15
TGTGCCACCAGCTTTGTACGGGGGGGGACCAATGAGCAGTTCTTC
CATSFVRGGTNEQFF
>TRBJ2-7|TRBD2|few|TRBV20-1
TGCAGTGCTAGGAGAGGACTAGGACTCCGGGGTATCGATAACGAGCAGTACTTC
CSARRGLGLRGIDNEQYF
>TRBJ1-5|NA|few|TRBV4-1
TGCGCCAGCAGCCAAGTAGGACGGCGAAATCAGCCCCAGCATTTT
CASSQVGRRNQPQHF
>TRBJ2-7|TRBD1|NA|TRBV7-2
TGTGCCAGCAGCTTACAGGGGGCCGACGAGCAGTACTTC
CASSLQGADEQYF
>TRBJ2-3|TRBD2|few|TRBV6-1
TGTGCCAGCAGTGAAGCCCTTCGGACTAGTTCTCCAAATACGCAGTATTTT
CASSEALRTSSPNTQYF